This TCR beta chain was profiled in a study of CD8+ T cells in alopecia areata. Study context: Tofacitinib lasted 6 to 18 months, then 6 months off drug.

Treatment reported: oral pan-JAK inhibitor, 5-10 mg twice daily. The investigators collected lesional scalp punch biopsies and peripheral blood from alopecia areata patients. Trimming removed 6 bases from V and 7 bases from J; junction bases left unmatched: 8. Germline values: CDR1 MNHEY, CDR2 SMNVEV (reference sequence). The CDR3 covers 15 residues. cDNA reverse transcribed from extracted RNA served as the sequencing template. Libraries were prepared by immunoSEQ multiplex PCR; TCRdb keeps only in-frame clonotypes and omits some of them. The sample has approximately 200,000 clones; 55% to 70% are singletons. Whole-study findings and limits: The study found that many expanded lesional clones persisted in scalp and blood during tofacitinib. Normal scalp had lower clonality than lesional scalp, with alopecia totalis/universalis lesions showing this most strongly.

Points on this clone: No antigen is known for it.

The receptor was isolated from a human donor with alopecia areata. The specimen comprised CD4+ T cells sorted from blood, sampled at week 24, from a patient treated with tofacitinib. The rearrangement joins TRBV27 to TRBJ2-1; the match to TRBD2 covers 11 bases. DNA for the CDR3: TGTGCCAGCAGGGTACTAGCGGGAGTCTCGAATGAGCAGTTCTTC. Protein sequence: CASRVLAGVSNEQFF.